This TCR beta chain was recorded in a study of blood T cell repertoires in COVID-19. The CDR3 has 11 amino acids. Germline V gene lookup returns CDR1 SGHTA and CDR2 FQGNSA. V lost 5 bases, J lost 14 bases, and 15 bases lay in between. Clones were read by immunoSEQ multiplex PCR, and TCRdb kept only the in-frame ones, dropping some. The sample shows more than 60,000 clones, over 75% of them seen only once. This chain uses TRBV7-2 with TRBJ1-2; a possible D gene is TRBD1 (6 bases). The sequenced sample was peripheral blood. This clonotype was obtained from a man in his sixties with acute or convalescent COVID-19. CDR3 DNA sequence: TGTGCCAGCAGCCTAACAGGGTTGCGGACCTTC. It codes for CASSLTGLRTF.